Listed below are T cell receptor beta chains from one sample, sequenced in a study of cytomegalovirus exposure and HLA in healthy donors. Here immunoSEQ multiplex PCR was the method, and the copy in TCRdb shows in-frame clones only, minus some. The data contain more than 250,000 clones, around 90% of them seen just once; the ten biggest clones take up 3% to 3.5%. Source material: PBMCs. These receptors were obtained from a woman younger than 45 in good health and CMV-seronegative. Each CDR3 is given with its conserved first and last residue. The order of the fields is V gene, clone size, D gene, J gene, CDR3 DNA, CDR3 protein. D genes are given only for firm matches. Clone size appears in some rows only: once, few, many, or a class for an expanded clone.

V gene: TRBV28; clone size: once; D gene: -; J gene: TRBJ2-7; CDR3 DNA: TGTGCCAGCAGCCTATCAACTAGTACCCTATCCTACGAGCAGTACTTC; CDR3 protein: CASSLSTSTLSYEQYF
V gene: TRBV13; clone size: -; D gene: -; J gene: TRBJ2-2; CDR3 DNA: TGTGCCAGCAGCCACCCACTTGGTGCGGGGGCGAAAACCGGGGAGCTGTTTTTT; CDR3 protein: CASSHPLGAGAKTGELFF
V gene: TRBV4-1; clone size: -; D gene: -; J gene: TRBJ2-1; CDR3 DNA: TGCGCCAGCAGCCAAGCTTCCCAGGGGCAGTCCGGCGAGCAGTTCTTC; CDR3 protein: CASSQASQGQSGEQFF
V gene: TRBV7-9; clone size: -; D gene: -; J gene: TRBJ2-5; CDR3 DNA: TGTGCCAGCAGCTTAGTGGTCACAACGGAGTACCAAGAGACCCAGTACTTC; CDR3 protein: CASSLVVTTEYQETQYF
V gene: TRBV5-1; clone size: -; D gene: -; J gene: TRBJ2-3; CDR3 DNA: TGCGCCAGCAGCTTGTTCGAAACACCTAGCACAGATACGCAGTATTTT; CDR3 protein: CASSLFETPSTDTQYF
V gene: TRBV6-1; clone size: -; D gene: -; J gene: TRBJ1-2; CDR3 DNA: TGTGCCAGCAGTGACTACTATGGCTACACCTTC; CDR3 protein: CASSDYYGYTF
V gene: TRBV5-1; clone size: -; D gene: -; J gene: TRBJ2-2; CDR3 DNA: TGCGCCAGCAGACAGGGAACCAACACCGGGGAGCTGTTTTTT; CDR3 protein: CASRQGTNTGELFF
V gene: TRBV15; clone size: -; D gene: TRBD1; J gene: TRBJ2-7; CDR3 DNA: TGTGCCACCAGCAGAGAGTCGCCGGGACAGGGAACGGGCGAGCAGTACTTC; CDR3 protein: CATSRESPGQGTGEQYF
V gene: TRBV27; clone size: -; D gene: -; J gene: TRBJ2-5; CDR3 DNA: TGTGCCAGCAGCCACGTTGAGACAGTCGAGACCCAGTACTTC; CDR3 protein: CASSHVETVETQYF
V gene: TRBV2; clone size: few; D gene: -; J gene: TRBJ2-1; CDR3 DNA: TGTGCCAACCGGGAGAACTCTTACAATGAGCAGTTCTTC; CDR3 protein: CANRENSYNEQFF
V gene: TRBV7-2; clone size: -; D gene: -; J gene: TRBJ2-5; CDR3 DNA: TGTGCCAGCAGCTTAGTCGGCCTATCCGGAGAGACCCAGTACTTC; CDR3 protein: CASSLVGLSGETQYF
V gene: TRBV7-8; clone size: -; D gene: -; J gene: TRBJ1-1; CDR3 DNA: TGTGCCAGCAGCTTCGGACCCCTGAACACTGAAGCTTTCTTT; CDR3 protein: CASSFGPLNTEAFF
V gene: TRBV19; clone size: -; D gene: TRBD2; J gene: TRBJ2-5; CDR3 DNA: TGTGCCAGTCGATCCGGGAGGGTCCAAGAGACCCAGTACTTC; CDR3 protein: CASRSGRVQETQYF
V gene: TRBV9; clone size: -; D gene: -; J gene: TRBJ2-6; CDR3 DNA: TGTGCCAGCAGCGCCGGGCATCCGCAGTGGGGGTCTCCCAACGTCCTGACTTTC; CDR3 protein: CASSAGHPQWGSPNVLTF
V gene: TRBV19; clone size: few; D gene: -; J gene: TRBJ1-5; CDR3 DNA: TGTGCCAGTAGTTGGGGGAGGCGTAGCAATCAGCCCCAGCATTTT; CDR3 protein: CASSWGRRSNQPQHF
V gene: TRBV18; clone size: -; D gene: TRBD1; J gene: TRBJ1-4; CDR3 DNA: TGTGCCAGCTCACTCGTTACAGGGGATGAAAAACTGTTTTTT; CDR3 protein: CASSLVTGDEKLFF
V gene: TRBV9; clone size: -; D gene: TRBD1; J gene: TRBJ1-3; CDR3 DNA: TGTGCCAGCAGCGGGAGACAGGGAAAAAACACCATATATTTT; CDR3 protein: CASSGRQGKNTIYF
V gene: TRBV7-6; clone size: -; D gene: TRBD2; J gene: TRBJ2-7; CDR3 DNA: TGTGCCAGCAGCCGATTAGCGGGAGGGCCAACCTACGAGCAGTACTTC; CDR3 protein: CASSRLAGGPTYEQYF
V gene: TRBV25-1; clone size: few; D gene: -; J gene: TRBJ2-1; CDR3 DNA: TGTGCCAGCAGTGAAGAAAGCGGCCCCGACTACAATGAGCAGTTCTTC; CDR3 protein: CASSEESGPDYNEQFF
V gene: TRBV11-3; clone size: -; D gene: TRBD2; J gene: TRBJ2-3; CDR3 DNA: TGTGCCAGCAGCCCTGGACTAGCGGGCGATACGCAGTATTTT; CDR3 protein: CASSPGLAGDTQYF
V gene: TRBV7-2; clone size: -; D gene: -; J gene: TRBJ2-3; CDR3 DNA: TGTGCCAGCAGTTACGGATTCACAGATACGCAGTATTTT; CDR3 protein: CASSYGFTDTQYF
V gene: TRBV27; clone size: -; D gene: -; J gene: TRBJ1-1; CDR3 DNA: TGTGCCAGCAGCCCCCTTAGTCAGAACACTGAAGCTTTCTTT; CDR3 protein: CASSPLSQNTEAFF
V gene: TRBV7-2; clone size: once; D gene: -; J gene: TRBJ2-2; CDR3 DNA: TGTGCCAGCAGCTCGAGAGGCCTAGGTGGGAACACCGGGGAGCTGTTTTTT; CDR3 protein: CASSSRGLGGNTGELFF
V gene: TRBV29-1; clone size: -; D gene: TRBD2; J gene: TRBJ2-5; CDR3 DNA: TGCAGCGTTCCCAGCGGGAGTGCGGAGACCCAGTACTTC; CDR3 protein: CSVPSGSAETQYF
V gene: TRBV9; clone size: -; D gene: -; J gene: TRBJ2-1; CDR3 DNA: TGTGCCAGCAGCGCCGGAGGGGTTGAGCAGTTCTTC; CDR3 protein: CASSAGGVEQFF
V gene: TRBV7-2; clone size: few; D gene: -; J gene: TRBJ2-7; CDR3 DNA: TGTGCCAGCAGCTTACCCTCGACCTACGAGCAGTACTTC; CDR3 protein: CASSLPSTYEQYF
V gene: TRBV19; clone size: -; D gene: -; J gene: TRBJ1-2; CDR3 DNA: TGTGCCAGTAGTATTGGGGGGCCGAGGGGCGATGGCTACACCTTC; CDR3 protein: CASSIGGPRGDGYTF
V gene: TRBV21-1; clone size: -; D gene: -; J gene: TRBJ2-5; CDR3 DNA: TGTGCCAGCAGCAAACCCCAGGGGCAGGGCCCTTTCCAAGAGACCCAGTACTTC; CDR3 protein: CASSKPQGQGPFQETQYF
V gene: TRBV2; clone size: -; D gene: -; J gene: TRBJ2-7; CDR3 DNA: TGTGCCAGCAGTGGAACGGGCCTCTCCTACGAGCAGTACTTC; CDR3 protein: CASSGTGLSYEQYF
V gene: TRBV28; clone size: -; D gene: TRBD2; J gene: TRBJ2-7; CDR3 DNA: TGTGCCAGCAGTTTTGCTAGCGGGAGGTACGAGCAGTACTTC; CDR3 protein: CASSFASGRYEQYF
V gene: TRBV6-6; clone size: few; D gene: -; J gene: TRBJ1-2; CDR3 DNA: TGTGCCAGCAGCCCAACAGGAGACTATGGCTACACCTTC; CDR3 protein: CASSPTGDYGYTF
V gene: TRBV6-1; clone size: once; D gene: -; J gene: TRBJ2-3; CDR3 DNA: TGTGCCAGCTATGATAGCGGAGCCCCAAGGGATACGCAGTATTTT; CDR3 protein: CASYDSGAPRDTQYF
V gene: TRBV5-6; clone size: -; D gene: TRBD2; J gene: TRBJ2-1; CDR3 DNA: TGTGCCAGCAGCGTGACTAGCGGGAGTACCAATGAGCAGTTCTTC; CDR3 protein: CASSVTSGSTNEQFF
V gene: TRBV6-5; clone size: once; D gene: -; J gene: TRBJ1-4; CDR3 DNA: TGTGCCAGCAGTCCCCGGGTTGGGGGGAGGGAAAAACTGTTTTTT; CDR3 protein: CASSPRVGGREKLFF
V gene: TRBV4-1; clone size: -; D gene: -; J gene: TRBJ1-5; CDR3 DNA: TGCGCCAGCAGCCAAGATAGAGGGGGGCTTGGTCAGCCCCAGCATTTT; CDR3 protein: CASSQDRGGLGQPQHF
V gene: TRBV2; clone size: -; D gene: -; J gene: TRBJ2-1; CDR3 DNA: TGTGCCAGCAGCGTTCAGTGGAATGAGCAGTTCTTC; CDR3 protein: CASSVQWNEQFF
V gene: TRBV28; clone size: -; D gene: TRBD1; J gene: TRBJ2-7; CDR3 DNA: TGTGCCAGCAGTCCTCATCCGGGACAGGGTTTGTTGGTCGGCTACGAGCAGTACTTC; CDR3 protein: CASSPHPGQGLLVGYEQYF
V gene: TRBV30; clone size: -; D gene: -; J gene: TRBJ2-4; CDR3 DNA: TGTGCCTGGAGTGTAGGGGAGAGAGACATTCAGTACTTC; CDR3 protein: CAWSVGERDIQYF
V gene: TRBV14; clone size: -; D gene: -; J gene: TRBJ2-7; CDR3 DNA: TGTGCCAGCAGCCCACCTTTGAGAGAGTCTGAGCAGTACTTC; CDR3 protein: CASSPPLRESEQYF
V gene: TRBV21-1; clone size: -; D gene: -; J gene: TRBJ2-7; CDR3 DNA: TGTGCCAGCAGGCAGGGGGGCTCCTACGAGCAGTACTTC; CDR3 protein: CASRQGGSYEQYF
V gene: TRBV25-1; clone size: -; D gene: -; J gene: TRBJ2-7; CDR3 DNA: TGTGCCAGCAGTGAAGGGGGCAGCTACGAGCAGTACTTC; CDR3 protein: CASSEGGSYEQYF
V gene: TRBV4-3; clone size: -; D gene: TRBD2; J gene: TRBJ2-7; CDR3 DNA: TGCGCCAGCAGCCAAGACCAGGGAGGGTACGAGCAGTACTTC; CDR3 protein: CASSQDQGGYEQYF
V gene: TRBV5-1; clone size: -; D gene: TRBD1; J gene: TRBJ1-2; CDR3 DNA: TGCGCCAGCAGCTTGACGACAGGGGACTATGGCTACACCTTC; CDR3 protein: CASSLTTGDYGYTF
V gene: TRBV7-6; clone size: -; D gene: TRBD2; J gene: TRBJ2-5; CDR3 DNA: TGTGCCAGCAGCTTAGAGACTAGCGGGAGTCGGGAGACCCAGTACTTC; CDR3 protein: CASSLETSGSRETQYF
V gene: TRBV27; clone size: -; D gene: -; J gene: TRBJ2-2; CDR3 DNA: TGTGCCAGCAGTCGCACCCACACCGGGGAGCTGTTTTTT; CDR3 protein: CASSRTHTGELFF
V gene: TRBV7-8; clone size: -; D gene: TRBD2; J gene: TRBJ2-1; CDR3 DNA: TGTGCCAGCAGCCCGGGACTAGCGGCTTACAATGAGCAGTTCTTC; CDR3 protein: CASSPGLAAYNEQFF
V gene: TRBV6-1; clone size: -; D gene: TRBD1; J gene: TRBJ1-4; CDR3 DNA: TGTGCCAGCAGTGGGAACAGGGGCGAAAAACTGTTTTTT; CDR3 protein: CASSGNRGEKLFF
V gene: TRBV27; clone size: -; D gene: TRBD2; J gene: TRBJ2-5; CDR3 DNA: TGTGCCAGCAGTCCCACTAGCGGAAAAGAGACCCAGTACTTC; CDR3 protein: CASSPTSGKETQYF
V gene: TRBV4-1; clone size: -; D gene: -; J gene: TRBJ2-3; CDR3 DNA: TGCGCCAGCAGCCAAGAAAGTGCAGGATGGGGCACAGATACGCAGTATTTT; CDR3 protein: CASSQESAGWGTDTQYF
V gene: TRBV19; clone size: -; D gene: -; J gene: TRBJ1-5; CDR3 DNA: TGTGCCAGTAGTAAAACAGGGATGGATCAGCCCCAGCATTTT; CDR3 protein: CASSKTGMDQPQHF
V gene: TRBV5-6; clone size: -; D gene: -; J gene: TRBJ2-3; CDR3 DNA: TGTGCCAGCAGCCCTGAGATTAGCACAGATACGCAGTATTTT; CDR3 protein: CASSPEISTDTQYF
V gene: TRBV28; clone size: -; D gene: TRBD1; J gene: TRBJ1-5; CDR3 DNA: TGTGCCAGCAGCTCTCCGGACAGGGTGAATAATCAGCCCCAGCATTTT; CDR3 protein: CASSSPDRVNNQPQHF
V gene: TRBV9; clone size: once; D gene: TRBD2; J gene: TRBJ2-7; CDR3 DNA: TGTGCCAGCAGCGCCGGGGCGGGACTAGCGGGAAGGGAGCAGTACTTC; CDR3 protein: CASSAGAGLAGREQYF
V gene: TRBV27; clone size: -; D gene: TRBD2; J gene: TRBJ2-3; CDR3 DNA: TGTGCCAGCAGTCCAAGACTAGCGCCTAGCACAGATACGCAGTATTTT; CDR3 protein: CASSPRLAPSTDTQYF
V gene: TRBV6-6; clone size: -; D gene: TRBD2; J gene: TRBJ2-5; CDR3 DNA: TGTGCCAGCAGGGCAGCGGGAGGGTCTGAGACCCAGTACTTC; CDR3 protein: CASRAAGGSETQYF
V gene: TRBV7-9; clone size: few; D gene: TRBD1; J gene: TRBJ1-5; CDR3 DNA: TGTGCCAGCAGCCGATGGACAGGGCATTATAGCAATCAGCCCCAGCATTTT; CDR3 protein: CASSRWTGHYSNQPQHF
V gene: TRBV5-4; clone size: -; D gene: TRBD2; J gene: TRBJ2-3; CDR3 DNA: TGTGCCAGCAGCGCGTCGACTAGCCCTAACACAGATACGCAGTATTTT; CDR3 protein: CASSASTSPNTDTQYF
V gene: TRBV9; clone size: few; D gene: TRBD2; J gene: TRBJ2-2; CDR3 DNA: TGTGCCAGCAGCCCCGATATTGGACTAGCGGGAGGGAAGAACACCGGGGAGCTGTTTTTT; CDR3 protein: CASSPDIGLAGGKNTGELFF